A selection of T cell receptor beta chains follows, all from one sample in a study of post-analysis software for immune sequencing data. TCRdb itself ran the PCR reads through MiXCR, one entry per CDR3 protein. The table has some 700,000 distinct CDR3 sequences, approximately 59% seen once. Sequencing was performed on blood. The receptors were gathered from a girl aged 2 to 9 with multiple sclerosis. The CDR3 runs from the conserved cysteine through the conserved F or W. D genes are given only for firm matches. The size field is filled for only some rows; it gives once, few, many or a size class.

J | V | D | size | DNA | CDR3
TRBJ2-1 | TRBV29-1 | TRBD1 | few | TGCAGCGCGTGGGCGGGGACAGGGTTTTTCAATGAGCAGTTCTTC | CSAWAGTGFFNEQFF
TRBJ2-5 | TRBV12-3/TRBV12-4 | . | few | TGTGCCAGCACCTTTGGACAGCGAGAGACCCAGTACTTC | CASTFGQRETQYF
TRBJ2-1 | TRBV4-2 | TRBD2 | once | TGTGCCAGCAGCCCCCCCAGGACTAGCGGGAGTCGAGAGCAGTTCTTC | CASSPPRTSGSREQFF
TRBJ2-7 | TRBV12-3/TRBV12-4 | TRBD1 | . | TGTGCCAGCAGTTGGGGACAGACCTACGAGCAGTACTTC | CASSWGQTYEQYF
TRBJ1-5 | TRBV6-5 | . | once | TGTGCCAGCAGTCCGGGGGGGGCGGGTCAGCCCCAGCATTTT | CASSPGGAGQPQHF
TRBJ2-5 | TRBV20-1 | . | . | TGCAGTGCTAGAGAACTAGAAGAGACCCAGTACTTC | CSARELEETQYF
TRBJ2-3 | TRBV6-5 | TRBD2 | . | TGTGCCAGCAGTTACTCAACTAGCGGGAGAGATACGCAGTATTTT | CASSYSTSGRDTQYF
TRBJ2-1 | TRBV29-1 | TRBD2 | . | TGCAGCGTGGGGGACTACGACAATGAGCAGTTCTTC | CSVGDYDNEQFF
TRBJ2-3 | TRBV20-1 | . | few | TGCAGTGCTAAGGGGGGGAGCACAGATACGCAGTATTTT | CSAKGGSTDTQYF
TRBJ2-1 | TRBV7-2 | TRBD1 | . | TGTGCCAGCAGCCCCGGGACAGAGCTTTACAATGAGCAGTTCTTC | CASSPGTELYNEQFF
TRBJ2-1 | TRBV29-1 | TRBD1 | . | TGCAGCGTCGATCGGGACAGGGGGAATGAGCAGTTCTTC | CSVDRDRGNEQFF
TRBJ2-7 | TRBV20-1 | . | . | TGCAGTGCTAGACCCCGGGGCAGCTCCTACGAGCAGTACTTC | CSARPRGSSYEQYF
TRBJ2-7 | TRBV10-3 | TRBD1 | . | TGTGCCATCAGTAAGGAAGGGGACAGGGGGGGCGAGCAGTACTTC | CAISKEGDRGGEQYF
TRBJ2-5 | TRBV3-1 | TRBD2 | once | TGTGCCAGCAGCCAAGCGGGACGAGCGGGAGACCAAGAGACCCAGTACTTC | CASSQAGRAGDQETQYF
TRBJ2-7 | TRBV6-5 | TRBD2 | . | TGTGCCAGCAGCTACGACCCGGGGGGGACCGTTTACGAGCAGTACTTC | CASSYDPGGTVYEQYF
TRBJ2-3 | TRBV11-2 | . | . | TGTGCCAGCAGCACAACGGCGGGCCCTAGCACAGATACGCAGTATTTT | CASSTTAGPSTDTQYF
TRBJ2-1 | TRBV7-2 | TRBD2 | . | TGTGCCAGCAGCTCAACCGGGACTAGCGGGAACAATGAGCAGTTCTTC | CASSSTGTSGNNEQFF
TRBJ2-7 | TRBV6-6 | . | . | TGTGCCAGCAGTGGGGGGTACAACACCGAGCAGTACTTC | CASSGGYNTEQYF
TRBJ1-5 | TRBV20-1 | . | . | TGCAGTGCTGCTAATCAGCCCCAGCATTTT | CSAANQPQHF
TRBJ2-7 | TRBV4-2 | . | . | TGTGCCAGCAGCCAAGACAGGGGCCCCTACGAGCAGTACTTC | CASSQDRGPYEQYF
TRBJ2-7 | TRBV10-1 | . | many | TGCGCCAGCAGTGAGTCGATGGCTTACGAGCAGTACTTC | CASSESMAYEQYF
TRBJ2-1 | TRBV7-2 | TRBD2 | . | TGTGCCAGCAGCCCTAGCCCTAGACTAGCGGGAGGGCCCAGTGAGCAGTTCTTC | CASSPSPRLAGGPSEQFF
TRBJ1-4 | TRBV29-1 | . | few | TGCAGCGTCAGAGCAACTAATGAAAAACTGTTTTTT | CSVRATNEKLFF
TRBJ2-3 | TRBV4-1 | . | . | TGCGCCAGCAGCACTATAGTGGGGAGCACAGATACGCAGTATTTT | CASSTIVGSTDTQYF
TRBJ2-1 | TRBV19 | . | once | TGTGCCAGTAGTATATCAGGGGACAATGAGCAGTTCTTC | CASSISGDNEQFF
TRBJ2-4 | TRBV29-1 | TRBD1 | few | TGCAGCGTTGAAGGGACAGGGGCAGCCAAAAACATTCAGTACTTC | CSVEGTGAAKNIQYF
TRBJ2-7 | TRBV6-6 | . | . | TGTGCCAGCAGTGCCAGGGGCAGTAGTACCTACGAGCAGTACTTC | CASSARGSSTYEQYF
TRBJ1-1 | TRBV12-3/TRBV12-4 | . | few | TGTGCCAGCAGCTATACACTCACAGGGAAAACGAACACTGAAGCTTTCTTT | CASSYTLTGKTNTEAFF
TRBJ2-7 | TRBV29-1 | TRBD2 | . | TGCAGCGTTCAGACTAGCGGAGACTACAATGAGCAGTACTTC | CSVQTSGDYNEQYF
TRBJ1-4 | TRBV5-5 | . | . | TGTGCCAGCAACTATTACTTGGGGGCTAATGAAAAACTGTTTTTT | CASNYYLGANEKLFF
TRBJ2-7 | TRBV20-1 | TRBD2 | . | TGCAGTGCTAATCGGGAGGGAGGTGTAGGCGAGCAGTACTTC | CSANREGGVGEQYF
TRBJ1-1 | TRBV6-5 | TRBD1 | . | TGTGCCAGCAGTTGGGGACAGGTTCTATCTGAAGCTTTCTTT | CASSWGQVLSEAFF
TRBJ1-2 | TRBV27 | . | . | TGTGCCAGCAGTTTATCAAGTATCGCTAACTATGGCTACACCTTC | CASSLSSIANYGYTF